Presented here are 18 T cell receptor beta chains from one specimen sequenced in a study of blood T cell repertoires in COVID-19. Generated by immunoSEQ multiplex PCR, the TCRdb table keeps only in-frame clones and is missing some. The sample includes about 83,000 clones, about 70% of them seen just once. The specimen sequenced was peripheral blood. All receptors come from a woman at least 80 years old with active or convalescent COVID-19.

V usage is TRBV4-1 and J usage is TRBJ2-7, with D tentatively TRBD2 (5 bases). The CDR3 loop spans 15 amino acids. With 1 base removed from V and 6 bases from J, the gap between germline ends came to 16 bases. Germline assignment: CDR1 MGHRA and CDR2 YSYEKL. DNA of the CDR3: TGCGCCAGCAGCCAAGGAGGAGGCAGGACGGGCGAGCAGTACTTC. Translation gives CASSQGGGRTGEQYF.

The chain employs TRBV19 and TRBJ2-7; possibly TRBD2 for D (6 bases). Germline V gene sequence: CDR1 LNHDA, CDR2 SQIVND (reference sequence). CDR3 length equals 15 residues. V lost 6 bases to trimming and J lost 6 bases, with 21 bases between them. The CDR3 sequence: CASRVKSSGSGEQYF. The CDR3 coding sequence is TGTGCCAGTAGGGTGAAGAGTAGCGGCTCCGGCGAGCAGTACTTC. Drawing the rest from reference TRBV19 and TRBJ2-7, the complete variable domain is DGGITQSPKYLFRKEGQNVTLSCEQNLNHDAMYWYRQDPGQGLRLIYYSQIVNDFQKGDIAEGYSVSREKKESFPLTVTSAQKNPTAFYLCASRVKSSGSGEQYFGPGTRLTVT.

This chain links TRBV30 with TRBJ2-1, with TRBD2 matching over 15 bases. The CDR3 covers 19 residues. Germline-derived CDR1 and CDR2 are GTSNPN and SVGIG (reference sequence). With 1 base clipped from V and 7 bases from J, the junction kept 14 bases outside the gene matches. CDR3 nucleotides: TGTGCCTGGAGTGCCCCTCTGGGACTAGCGGGGGGCACCCTTAATGAGCAGTTCTTC. Amino acids: CAWSAPLGLAGGTLNEQFF.

In its sample, this clone was seen once. The gene calls are TRBV5-3 and TRBJ2-7; D possibly corresponds to TRBD2 (7 bases). TRBV5-3 is marked as an open reading frame, function uncertain. The CDR3 loop spans 14 amino acids. Trimming removed 5 bases from V and 2 bases from J, with 14 bases in between. The CDR3 region has the DNA TGTGCCAGAAGAGAAATCGGGGGGCCCTACGAGCAGTACTTC. This sequence encodes CARREIGGPYEQYF.

This clone was detected once. The genes are TRBV15 and TRBJ2-7; possibly TRBD1 for D (5 bases). The CDR3 length is 16 residues. CDR1 is LNHNV, CDR2 YYDKDF, per germline (reference sequence). Trimming took 0 bases from V and 3 from J, leaving 15 bases between them. The CDR3 DNA is TGTGCCACCAGCAGAGATCAAGTCGCGGACAACTACGAGCAGTACTTC. This sequence encodes CATSRDQVADNYEQYF.

Only one count was recorded for this clone. The J gene is TRBJ2-2, the V gene TRBV6-6, with 9 bases that match TRBD1. The V and J ends lost 2 bases and 5 bases, in that order; junction bases with no gene match: 3. This CDR3 comprises 15 residues. CDR1 is MNHNY and CDR2 is SVGAGI in the germline V gene (reference sequence). CDR3 in amino acids: CASSYDRGGTGELFF. The CDR3, as DNA: TGTGCCAGCAGTTACGACAGGGGGGGGACCGGGGAGCTGTTTTTT.

V is TRBV6-2 or TRBV6-3 and J is TRBJ2-2; 15 nucleotides align to TRBD2. Trimming cost V 6 bases and J 1 base; bases outside gene matches: 12. Germline V lookup: CDR1 MNHEY, CDR2 SVGEGT. The CDR3 totals 20 residues. The CDR3 sequence: CASSSQPGLAGGRNTGELFF. The CDR3 coding sequence is TGTGCCAGCAGCTCGCAACCGGGACTAGCGGGGGGTCGGAACACCGGGGAGCTGTTTTTT.

The V call is TRBV6-5, the J call TRBJ1-2; D unclear. Germline values: CDR1 MNHEY, CDR2 SVGAGI. This CDR3 comprises 15 residues. The germline V and J ends were trimmed by 2 bases and 0 bases, with 10 bases remaining between them. The CDR3 sequence: CASSYTFAANYGYTF. CDR3 nucleotide sequence: TGTGCCAGCAGTTACACCTTCGCAGCTAACTATGGCTACACCTTC.

The rearrangement links TRBV5-4 to TRBJ2-1; 10 bases line up with TRBD1. Germline-derived CDR1 and CDR2 are SGHNT and YYREEE (reference sequence). The CDR3 spans 14 residues. V lost 4 bases and J lost 5; bases outside the gene matches: 3. CDR3 DNA sequence: TGTGCCAGCAGCATCGGGACAGGGGACAATGAGCAGTTCTTC. Protein: CASSIGTGDNEQFF.

V gene TRBV3-1 (or the pseudogene TRBV3-2) combines with J gene TRBJ1-1, with D possibly being TRBD1 (5 bases). The length of the CDR3 is 15 residues. V lost 5 bases to trimming and J lost 4 bases, with 17 bases between them. Germline CDR1 is LGHDT and CDR2 is YNNKEL (reference sequence). CDR3 protein: CASSWRGLESTEAFF. In DNA form, the CDR3 reads TGTGCCAGCAGCTGGCGGGGGTTGGAGAGCACTGAAGCTTTCTTT.

The V gene is TRBV15, the J gene TRBJ1-5; D call uncertain. The CDR3 extends over 17 amino acids. CDR1 and CDR2 (germline): LNHNV, YYDKDF (reference sequence). The V gene lost 1 base and the J gene lost 4 bases, with 17 bases spanning the gap. Here the CDR3 DNA reads TGTGCCACCAGCAGAGGAGGATTAAGAGGGTGGAATCAGCCCCAGCATTTT. Encoded protein: CATSRGGLRGWNQPQHF.

The chain has TRBV27 and TRBJ1-5; D gene uncertain. CDR3 length: 13 amino acids. CDR1 is MNHEY and CDR2 is SMNVEV in the germline V gene (reference sequence). The ends were cut back, 3 bases at V and 9 bases at J, with 12 bases in the middle. Written as DNA, the CDR3 is TGTGCCAGCAGTTTCCGGCGGTCACTGCCCCAGCATTTT. It codes for CASSFRRSLPQHF.

In this sample, this clone turned up a few times. The chain links TRBV27 to TRBJ1-6; maybe TRBD1 (5 bases). Germline V gives CDR1 MNHEY, CDR2 SMNVEV (reference sequence). V was clipped by 2 bases and J by 9 bases, with 11 bases between them. CDR3 length: 14 residues. The CDR3 nucleotides read TGTGCCAGCAGTTTACGGAGGGGCGGTTCACCCCTCCACTTT. Protein: CASSLRRGGSPLHF.

J is TRBJ2-7 and V is TRBV30, with 8 bases identical to TRBD2. Germline-derived CDR1 and CDR2 are GTSNPN and SVGIG (reference sequence). With V trimmed by 1 base and J by 1 base, 3 bases remained unmatched. The CDR3 is 14 residues long. The CDR3 region is CAWSAGGASYEQYF. In nucleotides, the CDR3 is TGTGCCTGGAGTGCCGGGGGGGCGTCCTACGAGCAGTACTTC.

In this sample, this clone turned up a few times. The gene calls are TRBV7-8 and TRBJ1-5; TRBD1 aligns across 10 bases. CDR1 is SGHVS, CDR2 FQNEAQ, per germline. Trimming took 4 bases from V and 3 from J; bases not matched to a gene: 6. There are 16 residues in the CDR3. CDR3 region: CASSSWDRGNNQPQHF. The DNA of the CDR3 is TGTGCCAGCAGCTCCTGGGACAGGGGCAACAATCAGCCCCAGCATTTT.

The chain joins TRBV3-1 (or the pseudogene TRBV3-2) to TRBJ2-7; weak D call: TRBD1 (6 bases). From germline, CDR1 is LGHDT and CDR2 YNNKEL (reference sequence). This CDR3 is 16 amino acids long. The V end lost 0 bases, the J end lost 1 base, and 13 bases lay between the germline ends. The CDR3 region has the DNA TGTGCCAGCAGCCAAGAGGGGGCCCTGATATCCTACGAGCAGTACTTC. It yields the protein CASSQEGALISYEQYF.

The chain carries TRBV5-1 and TRBJ1-2, with D maybe TRBD1 (6 bases). CDR1 is SGHRS and CDR2 is YFSETQ in the germline V gene. The CDR3 has 13 residues. Trimming left V 0 bases short and J 5 bases short, with 8 bases between. The CDR3 bases are TGCGCCAGCAGCTTGGGGACAGATTATGGCTACACCTTC. It yields the protein CASSLGTDYGYTF.

The V and J genes are TRBV11-3 and TRBJ1-1, with D possibly matching TRBD1 (6 bases). The CDR3 covers 12 residues. V gave up 3 bases and J gave up 12 bases, with 14 bases separating them. Germline lookup yields CDR1 SGHNT and CDR2 YENEEA. CDR3 sequence reads: CASSLGRGTTFF. CDR3 nucleotides: TGTGCCAGCAGCTTGGGCAGGGGAACGACTTTCTTT.